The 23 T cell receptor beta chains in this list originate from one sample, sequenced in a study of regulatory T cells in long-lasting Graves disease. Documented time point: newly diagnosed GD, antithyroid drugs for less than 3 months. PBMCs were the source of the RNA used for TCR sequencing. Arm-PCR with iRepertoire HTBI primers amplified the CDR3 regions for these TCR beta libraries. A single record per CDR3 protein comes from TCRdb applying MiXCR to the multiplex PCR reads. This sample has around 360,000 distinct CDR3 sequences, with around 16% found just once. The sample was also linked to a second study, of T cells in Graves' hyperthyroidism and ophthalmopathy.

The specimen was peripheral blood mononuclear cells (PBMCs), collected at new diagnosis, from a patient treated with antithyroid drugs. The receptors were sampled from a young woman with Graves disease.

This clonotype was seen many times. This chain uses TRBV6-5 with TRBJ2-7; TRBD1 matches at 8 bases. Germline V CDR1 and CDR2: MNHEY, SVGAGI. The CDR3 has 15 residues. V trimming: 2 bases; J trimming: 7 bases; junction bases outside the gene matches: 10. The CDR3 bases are TGTGCCAGCAGTTACGACCGACAGGGGAAGAGGGAGCAGTACTTC. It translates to CASSYDRQGKREQYF.

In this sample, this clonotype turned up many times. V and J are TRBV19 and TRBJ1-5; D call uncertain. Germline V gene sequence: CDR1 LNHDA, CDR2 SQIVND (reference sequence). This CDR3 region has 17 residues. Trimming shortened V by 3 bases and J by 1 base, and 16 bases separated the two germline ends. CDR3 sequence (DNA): TGTGCCAGTAGTATCGTCGGCGTCTCGTGGAGCAATCAGCCCCAGCATTTT. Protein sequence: CASSIVGVSWSNQPQHF. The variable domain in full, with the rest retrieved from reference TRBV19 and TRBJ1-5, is DGGITQSPKYLFRKEGQNVTLSCEQNLNHDAMYWYRQDPGQGLRLIYYSQIVNDFQKGDIAEGYSVSREKKESFPLTVTSAQKNPTAFYLCASSIVGVSWSNQPQHFGDGTRLSIL.

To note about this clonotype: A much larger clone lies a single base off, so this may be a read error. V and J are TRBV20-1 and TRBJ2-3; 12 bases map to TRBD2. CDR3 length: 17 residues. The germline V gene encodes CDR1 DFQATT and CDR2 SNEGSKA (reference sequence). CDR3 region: CSISSGRAIPSTDTRYF. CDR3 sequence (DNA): TGCAGTATTTCTAGCGGGAGGGCGATTCCGAGCACAGATACGCGGTATTTT.

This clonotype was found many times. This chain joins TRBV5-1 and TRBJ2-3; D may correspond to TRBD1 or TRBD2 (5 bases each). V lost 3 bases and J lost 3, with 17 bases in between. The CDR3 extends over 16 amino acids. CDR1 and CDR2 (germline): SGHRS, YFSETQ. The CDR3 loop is CASSSRDGGVTDTQYF. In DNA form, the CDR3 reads TGCGCCAGCAGCTCAAGGGACGGCGGAGTAACAGATACGCAGTATTTT. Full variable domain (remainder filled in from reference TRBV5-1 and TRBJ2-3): KAGVTQTPRYLIKTRGQQVTLSCSPISGHRSVSWYQQTPGQGLQFLFEYFSETQRNKGNFPGRFSGRQFSNSRSEMNVSTLELGDSALYLCASSSRDGGVTDTQYFGPGTRLTVL.

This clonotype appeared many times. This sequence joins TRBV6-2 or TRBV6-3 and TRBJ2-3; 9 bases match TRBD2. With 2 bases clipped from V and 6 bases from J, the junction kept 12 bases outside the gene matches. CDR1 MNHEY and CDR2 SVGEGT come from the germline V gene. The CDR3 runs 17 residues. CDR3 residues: CASSYERGASQADTQYF. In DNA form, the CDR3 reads TGTGCCAGCAGTTACGAGCGGGGGGCCTCCCAAGCGGATACGCAGTATTTT.

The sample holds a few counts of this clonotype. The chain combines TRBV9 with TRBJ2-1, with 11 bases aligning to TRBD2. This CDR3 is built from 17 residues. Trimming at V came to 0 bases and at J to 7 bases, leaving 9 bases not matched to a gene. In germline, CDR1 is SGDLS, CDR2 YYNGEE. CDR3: CASSVGPLAGVFNEQFF. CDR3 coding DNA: TGTGCCAGCAGCGTAGGCCCACTAGCGGGGGTTTTTAATGAGCAGTTCTTC.

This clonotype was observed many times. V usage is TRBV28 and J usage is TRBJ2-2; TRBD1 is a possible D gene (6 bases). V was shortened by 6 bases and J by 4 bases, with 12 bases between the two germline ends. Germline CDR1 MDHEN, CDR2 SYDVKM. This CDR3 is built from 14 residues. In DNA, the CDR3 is TGTGCCAGCAGAGCAGGGGTTATCACCGGGGAGCTGTTTTTT. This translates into CASRAGVITGELFF.

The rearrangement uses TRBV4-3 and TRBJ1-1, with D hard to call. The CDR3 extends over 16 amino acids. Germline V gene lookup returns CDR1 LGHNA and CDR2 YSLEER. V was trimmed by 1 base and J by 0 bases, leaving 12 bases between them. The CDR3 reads CASSQGHSSMNTEAFF. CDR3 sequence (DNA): TGCGCCAGCAGCCAAGGACACTCAAGCATGAACACTGAAGCTTTCTTT.

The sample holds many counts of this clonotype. CDR3 in amino acids: CASSWDGTDTQYF. The DNA for the CDR3 is TGTGCCAGCAGCTGGGACGGCACAGATACGCAGTATTTT. The chain links TRBV28 to TRBJ2-3, with D perhaps being TRBD1 or TRBD2 (5 bases each). V was shortened by 6 bases and J by 1 base, with 8 bases between the two germline ends. The CDR3 covers 13 residues. Germline CDR1 MDHEN, CDR2 SYDVKM.

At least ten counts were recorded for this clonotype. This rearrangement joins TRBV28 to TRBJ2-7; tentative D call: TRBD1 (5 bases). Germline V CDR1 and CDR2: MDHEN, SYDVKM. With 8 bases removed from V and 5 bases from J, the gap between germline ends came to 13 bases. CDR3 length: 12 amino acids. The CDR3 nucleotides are TGTGCCAGCGCTAAGCTAGGGGACGAGCAGTACTTC. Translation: CASAKLGDEQYF.

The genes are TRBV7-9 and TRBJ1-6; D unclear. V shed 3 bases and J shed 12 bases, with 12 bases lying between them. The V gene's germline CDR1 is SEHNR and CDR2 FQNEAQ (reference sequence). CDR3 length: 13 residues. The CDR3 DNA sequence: TGTGCCAGCAGCTTGAGTGTTATGTTACCCCTCCACTTT. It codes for CASSLSVMLPLHF.

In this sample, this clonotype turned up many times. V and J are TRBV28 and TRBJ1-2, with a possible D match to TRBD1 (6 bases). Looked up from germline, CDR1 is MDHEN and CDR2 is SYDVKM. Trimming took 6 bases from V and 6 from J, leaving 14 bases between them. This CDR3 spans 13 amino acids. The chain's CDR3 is CASRLDRRDGYTF. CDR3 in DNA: TGTGCCAGCAGACTAGACAGGAGAGATGGCTACACCTTC.

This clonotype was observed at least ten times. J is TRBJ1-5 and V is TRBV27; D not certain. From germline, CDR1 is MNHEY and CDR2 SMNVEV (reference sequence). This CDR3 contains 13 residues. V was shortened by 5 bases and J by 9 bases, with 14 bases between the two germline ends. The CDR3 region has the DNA TGTGCCAGCAGTATAGATATGGTTGGGCCCCAGCATTTT. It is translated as CASSIDMVGPQHF.

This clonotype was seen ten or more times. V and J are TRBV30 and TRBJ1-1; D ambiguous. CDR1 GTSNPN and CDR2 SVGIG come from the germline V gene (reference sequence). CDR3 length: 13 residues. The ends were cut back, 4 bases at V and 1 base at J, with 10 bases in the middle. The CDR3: CAWKTQSNTEAFF. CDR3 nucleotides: TGTGCCTGGAAAACACAGTCGAACACTGAAGCTTTCTTT. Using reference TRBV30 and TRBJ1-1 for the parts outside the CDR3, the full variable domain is SQTIHQWPATLVQPVGSPLSLECTVEGTSNPNLYWYRQAAGRGLQLLFYSVGIGQISSEVPQNLSASRPQDRQFILSSKKLLLSDSGFYLCAWKTQSNTEAFFGQGTRLTVV.

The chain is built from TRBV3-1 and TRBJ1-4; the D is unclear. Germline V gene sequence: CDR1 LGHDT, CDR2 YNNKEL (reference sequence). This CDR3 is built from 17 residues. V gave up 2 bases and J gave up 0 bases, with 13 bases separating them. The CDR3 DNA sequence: TGTGCCAGCAGCCAATACCCCGACGGCGCAACTAATGAAAAACTGTTTTTT. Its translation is CASSQYPDGATNEKLFF. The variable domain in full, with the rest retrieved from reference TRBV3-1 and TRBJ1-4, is DTAVSQTPKYLVTQMGNDKSIKCEQNLGHDTMYWYKQDSKKFLKIMFSYNNKELIINETVPNRFSPKSPDKAHLNLHINSLELGDSAVYFCASSQYPDGATNEKLFFGSGTQLSVL.

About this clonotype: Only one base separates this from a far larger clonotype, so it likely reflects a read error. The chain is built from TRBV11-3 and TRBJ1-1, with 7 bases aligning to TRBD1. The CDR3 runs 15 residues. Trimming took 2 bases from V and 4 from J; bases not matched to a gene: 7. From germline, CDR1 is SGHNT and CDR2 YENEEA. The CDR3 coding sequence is TGTGCCAGCAGCTTATGGAGCAGGGGGGGCACTGAAGCTTTCTTT. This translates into CASSLWSRGGTEAFF.

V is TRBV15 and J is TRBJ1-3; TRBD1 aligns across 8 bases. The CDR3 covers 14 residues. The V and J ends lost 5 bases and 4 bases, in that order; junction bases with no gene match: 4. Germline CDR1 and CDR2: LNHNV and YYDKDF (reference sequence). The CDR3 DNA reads TGTGCCACCAGCCGTCGGACAGGGGGAAACACCATATATTTT. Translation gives CATSRRTGGNTIYF.

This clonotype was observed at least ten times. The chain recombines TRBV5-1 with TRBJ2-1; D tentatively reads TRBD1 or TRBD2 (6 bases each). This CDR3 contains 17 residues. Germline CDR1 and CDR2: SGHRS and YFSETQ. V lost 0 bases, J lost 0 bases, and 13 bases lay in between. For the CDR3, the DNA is TGCGCCAGCAGCTTGGGTAGCGGACAGAACTCCTACAATGAGCAGTTCTTC. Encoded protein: CASSLGSGQNSYNEQFF. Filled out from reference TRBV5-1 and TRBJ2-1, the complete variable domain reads KAGVTQTPRYLIKTRGQQVTLSCSPISGHRSVSWYQQTPGQGLQFLFEYFSETQRNKGNFPGRFSGRQFSNSRSEMNVSTLELGDSALYLCASSLGSGQNSYNEQFFGPGTRLTVL.

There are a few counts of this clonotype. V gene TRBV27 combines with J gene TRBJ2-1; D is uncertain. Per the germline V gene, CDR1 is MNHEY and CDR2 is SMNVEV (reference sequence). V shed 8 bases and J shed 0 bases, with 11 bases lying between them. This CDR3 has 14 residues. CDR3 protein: CASSGLFSYNEQFF. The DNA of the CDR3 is TGTGCCAGCTCAGGTTTGTTCTCCTACAATGAGCAGTTCTTC.

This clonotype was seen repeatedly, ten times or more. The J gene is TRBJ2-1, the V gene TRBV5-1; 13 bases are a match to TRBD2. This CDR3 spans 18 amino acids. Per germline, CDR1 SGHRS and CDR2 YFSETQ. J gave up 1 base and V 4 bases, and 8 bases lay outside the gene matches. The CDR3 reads CASSPGLAGASSYNEQFF. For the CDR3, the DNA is TGCGCCAGCAGCCCCGGACTAGCGGGGGCATCGTCCTACAATGAGCAGTTCTTC.

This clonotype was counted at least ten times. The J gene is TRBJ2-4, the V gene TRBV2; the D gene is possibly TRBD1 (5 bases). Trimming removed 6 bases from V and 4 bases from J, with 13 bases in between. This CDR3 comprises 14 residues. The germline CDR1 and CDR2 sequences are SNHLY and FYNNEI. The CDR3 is CASSSDSLKNIQYF. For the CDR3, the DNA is TGTGCCAGCAGCTCAGACAGCTTGAAAAACATTCAGTACTTC.

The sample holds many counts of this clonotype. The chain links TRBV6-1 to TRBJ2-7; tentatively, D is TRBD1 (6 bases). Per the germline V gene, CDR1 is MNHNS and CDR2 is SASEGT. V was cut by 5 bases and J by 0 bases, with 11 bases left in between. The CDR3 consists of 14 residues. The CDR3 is CASSRTASSYEQYF. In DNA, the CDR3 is TGTGCCAGCAGTCGGACAGCAAGCTCCTACGAGCAGTACTTC.

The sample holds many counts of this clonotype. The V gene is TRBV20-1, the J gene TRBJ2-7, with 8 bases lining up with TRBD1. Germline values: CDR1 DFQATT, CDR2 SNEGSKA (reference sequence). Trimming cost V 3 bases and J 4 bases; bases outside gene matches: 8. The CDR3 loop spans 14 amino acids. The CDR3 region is CSARHRDRLYEQYF. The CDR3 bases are TGCAGTGCTAGGCACCGGGACAGGTTATACGAGCAGTACTTC.